Only a few counts were recorded for the clone carrying this TCR beta chain. Its matching antigen is unknown. Trimming pared 1 base from V and 10 bases from J, leaving 16 bases between. Per germline, CDR1 SEHNR and CDR2 FQNEAQ (reference sequence). This CDR3 is 14 amino acids long. The source of the sample is a study of T cell repertoires in cytomegalovirus infection. As for the study in general: Both CMV infection and a matching HLA type were indicated by public TCR beta signatures.

In TCRdb, the reads were re-called with MiXCR into one record per CDR3 protein. The sample holds approximately 34,000 distinct CDR3 sequences, about 48% seen once. The rearrangement links TRBV7-9 to TRBJ1-2; no definite D call. The sequencing here drew on CD8+ T cells from cultured PBMCs, taken from culture after CMV antigen stimulation. The sequence came from a human donor in good health (CMV status not recorded). Some clones in this sample may be carry-over from other donors' samples. The CDR3 coding sequence is TGTGCCAGCAGCTTAGAGGGCGGGCAGGAAGACTACACCTTC. Encoded protein: CASSLEGGQEDYTF. The entire variable domain, with the rest obtained from reference TRBV7-9 and TRBJ1-2, is as follows: DTGVSQNPRHKITKRGQNVTFRCDPISEHNRLYWYRQTLGQGPEFLTYFQNEAQLEKSRLLSDRFSAERPKGSFSTLEIQRTEQGDSAMYLCASSLEGGQEDYTFGSGTRLTVV.